This T cell receptor (beta chain) was recovered during a study of CD8+CD57+ T cells in acquired aplastic anemia (dated by TCRdb to 2016 to 2019). For context, the study as a whole: On average, sorted CD4+ and CD8+ cells yielded 2.5 to 3.5 ug of extracted DNA, with a range of about 0.19 to 30 ug. CD8+CD57+ expansion was defined as frequency above the mean frequency observed in healthy subjects.

This clonotype was counted only a few times. What this receptor recognizes is not known. Base qualities were left out, and no much larger clone turns up one base away. Flow cytometry had shown CD8+CD57+ cell expansion in the patients selected for sequencing. Every patient had severe acquired aplastic anemia, diagnosed using the International Study of Aplastic Anemia and Agranulocytosis and Camitta criteria. No patient had received any therapy when blood was sampled. The study deep-sequenced TCR repertoires of sorted CD4+ and CD8+ blood T cells from severe aplastic anemia patients and healthy subjects. Patients were enrolled under clinicaltrials.gov protocols 00001620, 01623167, 00001397, 00071045, 00081523 and 00961064 in the USA. Ficoll-Paque density gradient centrifugation was used to isolate peripheral blood mononuclear cells. Before DNA extraction, CD4+ and CD8+ T cells were sorted with FACS or magnetic beads.

The germline V and J ends show losses of 4 bases and 0 bases respectively, and no gene match explains 3 bases of the junction. Its CDR3 holds 16 amino acids, cysteine through phenylalanine. Of the read, only the CDR3 DNA is kept; its 48 bases are in frame from base 1. The germline V gene (reference sequence) specifies SGHAT as CDR1 and FQDESV as CDR2. TCR beta VDJ combination and CDR3 sequence profiling used genomic DNA as the template. TCR repertoire sequencing was run on an Illumina HiSeq 2000. The authors processed their data as follows. Repertoires were assessed using TRBV/TRBJ rearrangement plots, CDR3 size and DJ length profiles, and Simpson's diversity index. Whichever DNA sequence was most abundant in the deep sequencing data was defined as the immunodominant clone. CDR3 amino acid sequences were checked for sharing across subjects and were also compared against the VDJdb database and published repertoires. TCRdb's own reprocessing of the public reads used fastp at Q25 and MiXCR and kept productive beta chains. CDR3 protein duplicates are merged, each entry listing the most common genes and DNA. For this entry, the V and J calls and clone size follow TCRdb and not the study's own pipeline. Here the sample has just over 150,000 distinct CDR3 sequences; 45% to 50% occur a single time. Of the sample, more than 30% is held by the ten largest clones.

Results the study describes overall, beyond this receptor: No significant difference in CD8+ Simpson's diversity was found between patients and healthy controls (P=0.060). Around 31 CD8+ CDR3 sequences were shared between patients and controls but appeared highly expressed in patients and within their immunodominant clones.

This receptor chain uses TRBV11-1 and TRBJ2-1, with 10 bases aligning to TRBD1. Sequencing was performed on sorted CD4+, CD8+, or CD8+CD57+ T cells (not recorded which) from PBMCs. The receptor's source is a human donor with aplastic anemia. CDR3 sequence: CASSSGQGYSYNEQFF. The DNA reads as follows: TGTGCCAGCAGCTCGGGACAGGGGTACTCCTACAATGAGCAGTTCTTC.